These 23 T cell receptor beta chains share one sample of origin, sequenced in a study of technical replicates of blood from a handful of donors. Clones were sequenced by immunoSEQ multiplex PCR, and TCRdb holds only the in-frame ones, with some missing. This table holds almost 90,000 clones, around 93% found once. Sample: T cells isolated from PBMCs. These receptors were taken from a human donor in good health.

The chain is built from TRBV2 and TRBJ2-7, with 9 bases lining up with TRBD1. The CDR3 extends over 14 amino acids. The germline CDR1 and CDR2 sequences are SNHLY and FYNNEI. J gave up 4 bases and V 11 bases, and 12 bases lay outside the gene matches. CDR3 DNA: TGTGCCTTTCCAAGGCGGGACAGGGAGTACGAGCAGTACTTC. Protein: CAFPRRDREYEQYF.

The CDR3: CASSPDAGYEQYF. CDR3 sequence (DNA): TGTGCCAGCAGCCCCGATGCAGGGTACGAGCAGTACTTC. This chain links TRBV21-1 with TRBJ2-7; the D call of TRBD1 is as the table states it, not checked on the DNA. TRBV21-1 is annotated as a pseudogene. The CDR3 sequence is 13 residues long.

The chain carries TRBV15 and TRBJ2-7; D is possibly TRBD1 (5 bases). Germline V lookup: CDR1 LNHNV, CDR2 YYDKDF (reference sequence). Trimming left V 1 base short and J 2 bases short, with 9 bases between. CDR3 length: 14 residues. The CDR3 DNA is TGTGCCACCAGCAGAGGGGGCGAAACCTACGAGCAGTACTTC. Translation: CATSRGGETYEQYF.

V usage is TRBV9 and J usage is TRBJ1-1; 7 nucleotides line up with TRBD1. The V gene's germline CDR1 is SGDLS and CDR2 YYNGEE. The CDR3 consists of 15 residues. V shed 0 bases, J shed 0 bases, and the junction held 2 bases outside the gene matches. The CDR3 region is CASSVETGLNTEAFF. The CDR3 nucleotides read TGTGCCAGCAGCGTAGAGACAGGGCTGAACACTGAAGCTTTCTTT.

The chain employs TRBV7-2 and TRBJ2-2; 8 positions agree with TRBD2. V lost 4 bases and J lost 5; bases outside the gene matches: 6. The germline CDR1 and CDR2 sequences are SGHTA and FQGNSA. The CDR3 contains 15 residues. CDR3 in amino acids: CASSSFPGGTGELFF. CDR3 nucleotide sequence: TGTGCCAGCAGCTCTTTCCCGGGGGGGACCGGGGAGCTGTTTTTT.

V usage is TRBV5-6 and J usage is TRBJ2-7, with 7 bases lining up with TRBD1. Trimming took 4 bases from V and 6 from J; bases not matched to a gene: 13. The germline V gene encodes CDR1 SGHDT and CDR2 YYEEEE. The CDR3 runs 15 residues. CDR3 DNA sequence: TGTGCCAGCAGCCGAACCGGGACAGCCGGGGTCGAGCAGTACTTC. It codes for CASSRTGTAGVEQYF.

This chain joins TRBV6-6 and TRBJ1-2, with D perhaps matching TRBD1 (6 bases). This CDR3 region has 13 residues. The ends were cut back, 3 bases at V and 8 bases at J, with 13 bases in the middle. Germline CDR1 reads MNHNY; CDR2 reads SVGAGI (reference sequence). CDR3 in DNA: TGTGCCAGCAGTTATTCGGGACACCGAGGCTACACCTTC. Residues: CASSYSGHRGYTF.

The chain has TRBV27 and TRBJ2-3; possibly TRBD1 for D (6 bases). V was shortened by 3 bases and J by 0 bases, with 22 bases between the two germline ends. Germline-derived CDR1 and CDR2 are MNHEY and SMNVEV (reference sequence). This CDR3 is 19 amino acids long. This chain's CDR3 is CASSFAAGAYSTSTDTQYF. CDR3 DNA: TGTGCCAGCAGTTTTGCGGCAGGGGCTTATTCCACTAGCACAGATACGCAGTATTTT.

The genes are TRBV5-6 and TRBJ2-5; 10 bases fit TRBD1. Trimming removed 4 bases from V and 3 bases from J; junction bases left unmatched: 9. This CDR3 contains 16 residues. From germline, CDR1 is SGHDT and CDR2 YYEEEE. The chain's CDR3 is CASSGDRGHLKETQYF. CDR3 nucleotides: TGTGCCAGCAGCGGTGACAGGGGGCATTTGAAAGAGACCCAGTACTTC.

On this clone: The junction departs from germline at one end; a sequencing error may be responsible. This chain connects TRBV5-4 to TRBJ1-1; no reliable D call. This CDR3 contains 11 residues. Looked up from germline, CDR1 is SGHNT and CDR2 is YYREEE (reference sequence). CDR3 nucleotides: TGTGCCAGCAGCTTGAACTCTGAAGCTTTCTTT. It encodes CASSLNSEAFF.

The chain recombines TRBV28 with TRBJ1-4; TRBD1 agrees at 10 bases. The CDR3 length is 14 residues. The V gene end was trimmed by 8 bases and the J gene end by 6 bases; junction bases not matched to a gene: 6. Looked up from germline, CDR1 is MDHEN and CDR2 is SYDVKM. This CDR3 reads CASFPGTGDEKLFF. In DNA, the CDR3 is TGTGCCAGCTTTCCCGGGACAGGGGATGAAAAACTGTTTTTT.

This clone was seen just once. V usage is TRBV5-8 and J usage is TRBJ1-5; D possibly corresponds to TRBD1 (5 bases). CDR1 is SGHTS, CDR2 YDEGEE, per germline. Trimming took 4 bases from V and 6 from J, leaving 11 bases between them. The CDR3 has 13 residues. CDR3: CASSSGGSQPQHF. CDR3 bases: TGTGCCAGCAGCAGCGGGGGGTCTCAGCCCCAGCATTTT. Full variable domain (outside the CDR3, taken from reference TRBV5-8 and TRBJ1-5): EAGVTQSPTHLIKTRGQQATLRCSPISGHTSVYWYQQALGLGLQFLLWYDEGEERNRGNFPPRFSGRQFPNYSSELNVNALELEDSALYLCASSSGGSQPQHFGDGTRLSIL.

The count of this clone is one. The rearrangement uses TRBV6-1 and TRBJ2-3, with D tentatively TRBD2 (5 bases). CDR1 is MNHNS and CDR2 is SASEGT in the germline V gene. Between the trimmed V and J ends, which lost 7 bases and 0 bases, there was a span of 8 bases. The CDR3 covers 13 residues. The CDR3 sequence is CASNGVSTDTQYF. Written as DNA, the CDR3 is TGTGCCAGCAACGGGGTCAGCACAGATACGCAGTATTTT.

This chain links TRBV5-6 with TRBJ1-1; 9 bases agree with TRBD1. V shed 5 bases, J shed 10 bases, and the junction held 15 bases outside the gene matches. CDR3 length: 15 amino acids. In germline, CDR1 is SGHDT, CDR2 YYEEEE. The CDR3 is CASRDYKRQGVRAFF. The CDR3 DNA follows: TGTGCCAGCAGGGATTATAAGCGACAGGGGGTTAGAGCTTTCTTT.

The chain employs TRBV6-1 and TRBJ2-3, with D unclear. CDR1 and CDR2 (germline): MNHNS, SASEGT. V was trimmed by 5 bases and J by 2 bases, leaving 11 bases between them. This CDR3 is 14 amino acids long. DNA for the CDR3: TGTGCCAGCAGTCCCCTAGGATCCACAGATACGCAGTATTTT. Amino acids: CASSPLGSTDTQYF.

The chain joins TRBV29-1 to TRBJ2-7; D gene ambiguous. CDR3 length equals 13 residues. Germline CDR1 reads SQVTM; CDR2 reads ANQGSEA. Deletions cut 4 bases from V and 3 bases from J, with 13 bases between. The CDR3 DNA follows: TGCAGCGTTGTAGGCGGAAGTGTCTACGAGCAGTACTTC. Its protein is CSVVGGSVYEQYF.

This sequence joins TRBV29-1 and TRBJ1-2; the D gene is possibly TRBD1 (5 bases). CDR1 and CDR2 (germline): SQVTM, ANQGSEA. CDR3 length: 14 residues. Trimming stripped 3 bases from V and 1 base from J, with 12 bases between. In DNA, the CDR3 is TGCAGCGTTGAGCGGGGGGACCGTAACTATGGCTACACCTTC. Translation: CSVERGDRNYGYTF.

The CDR3 sequence is CASSGTGTGTYEQYF. Here the CDR3 DNA reads TGTGCCAGCAGTGGGACCGGGACTGGAACCTACGAGCAGTACTTC. The chain carries TRBV7-9 and TRBJ2-7, with TRBD2 as a possible D gene (6 bases). Per the germline V gene, CDR1 is SEHNR and CDR2 is FQNEAQ (reference sequence). The CDR3 consists of 15 residues. V was clipped by 6 bases and J by 2 bases, with 17 bases between them.

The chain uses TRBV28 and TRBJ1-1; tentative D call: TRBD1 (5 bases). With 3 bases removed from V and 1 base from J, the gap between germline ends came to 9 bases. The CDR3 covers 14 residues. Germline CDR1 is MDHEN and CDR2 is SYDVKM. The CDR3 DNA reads TGTGCCAGCAGTTTTTTGGGGCAGAACACTGAAGCTTTCTTT. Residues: CASSFLGQNTEAFF. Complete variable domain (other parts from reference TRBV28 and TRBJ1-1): DVKVTQSSRYLVKRTGEKVFLECVQDMDHENMFWYRQDPGLGLRLIYFSYDVKMKEKGDIPEGYSVSREKKERFSLILESASTNQTSMYLCASSFLGQNTEAFFGQGTRLTVV.

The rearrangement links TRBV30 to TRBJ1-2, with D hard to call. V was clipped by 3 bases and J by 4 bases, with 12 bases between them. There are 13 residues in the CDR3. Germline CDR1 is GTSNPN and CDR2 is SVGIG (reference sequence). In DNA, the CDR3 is TGTGCCTGGAGAGGGATTCGGGGCTATGGCTACACCTTC. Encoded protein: CAWRGIRGYGYTF.

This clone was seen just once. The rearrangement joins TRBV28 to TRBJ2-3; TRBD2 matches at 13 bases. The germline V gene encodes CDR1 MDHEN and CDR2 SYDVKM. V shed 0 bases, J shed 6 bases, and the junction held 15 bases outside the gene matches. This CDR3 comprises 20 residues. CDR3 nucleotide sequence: TGTGCCAGCAGTTTATGGGGGGGTCAGACTAGCGGGAGGCCTCGGGATACGCAGTATTTT. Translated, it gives CASSLWGGQTSGRPRDTQYF.

The CDR3 protein is CASSPPGTGNQPQHF. CDR3 in DNA: TGTGCCAGCTCACCACCCGGAACAGGGAATCAGCCCCAGCATTTT. The chain combines TRBV18 with TRBJ1-5, with D possibly being TRBD1 (6 bases). With 0 bases removed from V and 4 bases from J, the gap between germline ends came to 10 bases. Germline CDR1 reads KGHSH; CDR2 reads LQKENI. CDR3 length equals 15 residues.

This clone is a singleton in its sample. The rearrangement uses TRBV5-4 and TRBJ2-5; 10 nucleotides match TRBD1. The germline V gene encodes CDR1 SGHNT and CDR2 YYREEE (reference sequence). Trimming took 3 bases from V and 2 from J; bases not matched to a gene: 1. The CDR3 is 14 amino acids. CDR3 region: CASSWTGGQETQYF. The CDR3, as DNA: TGTGCCAGCAGCTGGACAGGGGGGCAAGAGACCCAGTACTTC.